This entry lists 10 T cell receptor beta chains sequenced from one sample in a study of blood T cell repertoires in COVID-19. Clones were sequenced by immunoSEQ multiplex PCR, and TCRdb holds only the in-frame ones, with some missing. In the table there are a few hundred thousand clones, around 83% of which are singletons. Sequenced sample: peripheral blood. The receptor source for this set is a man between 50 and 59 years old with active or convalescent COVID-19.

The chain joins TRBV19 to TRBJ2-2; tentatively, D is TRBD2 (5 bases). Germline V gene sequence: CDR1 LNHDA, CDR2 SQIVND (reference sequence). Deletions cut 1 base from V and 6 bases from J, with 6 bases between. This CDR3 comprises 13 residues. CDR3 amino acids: CASSIVEAGELFF. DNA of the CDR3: TGTGCCAGTAGTATAGTGGAGGCCGGGGAGCTGTTTTTT.

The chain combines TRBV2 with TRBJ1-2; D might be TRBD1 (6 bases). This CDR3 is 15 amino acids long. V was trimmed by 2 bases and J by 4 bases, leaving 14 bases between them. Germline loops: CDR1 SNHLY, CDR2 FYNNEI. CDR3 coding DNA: TGTGCCAGCAGTGAATCGGGACATATCACCTATGGCTACACCTTC. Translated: CASSESGHITYGYTF.

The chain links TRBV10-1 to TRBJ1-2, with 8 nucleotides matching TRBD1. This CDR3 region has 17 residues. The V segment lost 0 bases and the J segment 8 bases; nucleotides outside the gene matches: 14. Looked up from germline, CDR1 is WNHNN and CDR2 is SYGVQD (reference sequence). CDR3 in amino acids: CASSESRDRQSVEGYTF. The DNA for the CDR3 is TGCGCCAGCAGTGAGTCCCGGGACAGGCAGAGCGTGGAAGGCTACACCTTC.

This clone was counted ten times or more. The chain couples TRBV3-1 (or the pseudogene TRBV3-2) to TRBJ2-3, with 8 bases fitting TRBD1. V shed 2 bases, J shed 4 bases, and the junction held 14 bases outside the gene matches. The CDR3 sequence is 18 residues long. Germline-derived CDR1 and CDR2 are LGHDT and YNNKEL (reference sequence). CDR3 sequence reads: CASSQLHLGAGGPDTQYF. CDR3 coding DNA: TGTGCCAGCAGCCAATTACACTTGGGGGCAGGGGGCCCAGATACGCAGTATTTT.

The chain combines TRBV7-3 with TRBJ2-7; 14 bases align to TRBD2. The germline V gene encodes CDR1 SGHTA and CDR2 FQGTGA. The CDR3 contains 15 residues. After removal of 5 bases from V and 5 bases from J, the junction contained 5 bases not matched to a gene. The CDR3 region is CASSRTGLAGDEQYF. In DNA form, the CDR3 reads TGTGCCAGCAGCCGAACGGGACTAGCGGGAGACGAGCAGTACTTC. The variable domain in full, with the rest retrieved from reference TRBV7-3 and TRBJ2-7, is GAGVSQTPSNKVTEKGKYVELRCDPISGHTALYWYRQSLGQGPEFLIYFQGTGAADDSGLPNDRFFAVRPEGSVSTLKIQRTERGDSAVYLCASSRTGLAGDEQYFGPGTRLTVT.

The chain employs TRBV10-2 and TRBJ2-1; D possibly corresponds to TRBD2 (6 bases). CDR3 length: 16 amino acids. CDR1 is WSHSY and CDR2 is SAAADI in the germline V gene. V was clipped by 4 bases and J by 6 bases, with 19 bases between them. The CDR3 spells CASSVSRREEGNEQFF. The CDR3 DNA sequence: TGCGCCAGCAGTGTATCCAGGAGGGAGGAAGGCAATGAGCAGTTCTTC.

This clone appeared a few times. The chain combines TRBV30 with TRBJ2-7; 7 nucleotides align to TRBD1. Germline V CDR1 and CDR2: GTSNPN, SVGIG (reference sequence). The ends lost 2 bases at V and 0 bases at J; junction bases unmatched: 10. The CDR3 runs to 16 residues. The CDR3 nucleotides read TGTGCCTGGAGTCCCTCCCGGGACAGCCTCTCCTACGAGCAGTACTTC. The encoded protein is CAWSPSRDSLSYEQYF.

This chain's CDR3 is CASSRTGHGYTF. In DNA, the CDR3 is TGTGCCAGCAGTAGGACAGGGCATGGCTACACCTTC. The chain links TRBV2 to TRBJ1-2, with 8 bases identical to TRBD1. The V and J ends lost 5 bases and 6 bases, in that order; junction bases with no gene match: 2. Per the germline V gene, CDR1 is SNHLY and CDR2 is FYNNEI. This CDR3 is 12 amino acids long.

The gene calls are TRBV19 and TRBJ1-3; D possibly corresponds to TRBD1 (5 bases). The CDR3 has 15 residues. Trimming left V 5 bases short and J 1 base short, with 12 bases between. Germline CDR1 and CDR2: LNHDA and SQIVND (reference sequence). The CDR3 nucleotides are TGTGCCAGTAGTGCCGATGGGGGGTCTGGAAACACCATATATTTT. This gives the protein CASSADGGSGNTIYF.

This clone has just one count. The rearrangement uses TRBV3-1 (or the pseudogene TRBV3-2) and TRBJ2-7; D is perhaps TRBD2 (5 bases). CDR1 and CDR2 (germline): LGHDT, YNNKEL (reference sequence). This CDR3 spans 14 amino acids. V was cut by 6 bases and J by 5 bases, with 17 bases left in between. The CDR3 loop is CASSQVIGGHEQYF. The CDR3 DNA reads TGTGCCAGCAGTCAGGTGATCGGCGGGCACGAGCAGTACTTC.